The 24 T cell receptor beta chains below come from one sample, sequenced in a study of blood T cell repertoires in COVID-19. Sequencing used immunoSEQ multiplex PCR; TCRdb keeps in-frame clones, though not all of them. The sample includes about 270,000 clones, 81% of them seen just once. The sequenced sample was peripheral blood. These receptors came from a woman in her fifties or sixties with active or convalescent COVID-19.

This clone was counted a single time. The chain is built from TRBV2 and TRBJ2-2, with TRBD1 matching 9 bases. Germline V lookup: CDR1 SNHLY, CDR2 FYNNEI. V was clipped by 6 bases and J by 3 bases; unmatched bases: 5. The CDR3 runs to 15 residues. The CDR3 here is CASRADRGYTGELFF. For the CDR3, the DNA is TGTGCCAGCAGAGCCGACAGGGGGTACACCGGGGAGCTGTTTTTT.

This chain connects TRBV6-5 to TRBJ2-1, with TRBD1 matching over 8 bases. In germline, CDR1 is MNHEY, CDR2 SVGAGI. CDR3 length equals 15 residues. V lost 2 bases, J lost 10 bases, and 10 bases stayed unmatched. The CDR3 protein is CASSYDRGTQGEQFF. CDR3 coding DNA: TGTGCCAGCAGTTACGACAGGGGCACTCAAGGGGAGCAGTTCTTC.

V is TRBV11-2 and J is TRBJ2-1, with 7 bases that match TRBD1. The CDR3 spans 17 residues. Germline CDR1 is SGHAT and CDR2 is FQNNGV. The junction had 9 bases not matched to a gene; V was cut back by 4 bases and J by 0 bases. This CDR3 is CASSSSRDSRSYNEQFF. The CDR3 region has the DNA TGTGCCAGCAGCTCCTCCAGGGACAGCCGCTCCTACAATGAGCAGTTCTTC.

The rearrangement uses TRBV9 and TRBJ1-3; no clear D. Between the trimmed V and J ends, which lost 4 bases and 1 base, there was a span of 15 bases. Germline V gene data show CDR1 as SGDLS and CDR2 as YYNGEE. The CDR3 spans 16 residues. CDR3 in amino acids: CASSHALTKSGNTIYF. CDR3 nucleotide sequence: TGTGCCAGCAGCCACGCCCTAACGAAGTCTGGAAACACCATATATTTT.

This chain links TRBV7-9 with TRBJ1-1; 7 bases map to TRBD1. This CDR3 comprises 17 residues. Looked up from germline, CDR1 is SEHNR and CDR2 is FQNEAQ (reference sequence). With 5 bases clipped from V and 4 bases from J, the junction kept 16 bases outside the gene matches. CDR3 region: CASSPTQEGALITEAFF. CDR3 sequence (DNA): TGTGCCAGCAGCCCCACGCAGGAGGGGGCTTTAATCACTGAAGCTTTCTTT. The entire variable domain, with the rest obtained from reference TRBV7-9 and TRBJ1-1, is as follows: DTGVSQNPRHKITKRGQNVTFRCDPISEHNRLYWYRQTLGQGPEFLTYFQNEAQLEKSRLLSDRFSAERPKGSFSTLEIQRTEQGDSAMYLCASSPTQEGALITEAFFGQGTRLTVV.

This chain joins TRBV6-2 or TRBV6-3 and TRBJ2-7, with D tentatively TRBD2 (7 bases). CDR1 and CDR2 (germline): MNHEY, SVGEGT. The length of the CDR3 is 14 residues. Between the trimmed V and J ends, which lost 2 bases and 7 bases, there was a span of 15 bases. CDR3: CASSYAGAPSEQYF. The CDR3 nucleotides read TGTGCCAGCAGTTACGCGGGGGCCCCCTCGGAGCAGTACTTC.

The CDR3 DNA sequence: TGTGCCAGCAGGCTACTAGCGGGGAGTTCCTACGAGCAGTACTTC. This encodes CASRLLAGSSYEQYF. The chain has TRBV2 and TRBJ2-7; 10 bases align to TRBD2. J gave up 1 base and V 6 bases, and 6 bases lay outside the gene matches. Germline lookup yields CDR1 SNHLY and CDR2 FYNNEI. The CDR3 has 15 amino acids.

This chain joins TRBV5-1 and TRBJ2-5; TRBD1 is a possible D gene (6 bases). Trimming removed 0 bases from V and 1 base from J, with 10 bases in between. This CDR3 is 15 amino acids long. The germline V gene encodes CDR1 SGHRS and CDR2 YFSETQ. CDR3 DNA: TGCGCCAGCAGCTTGGGGGGGCGGATCCAAGAGACCCAGTACTTC. Its protein is CASSLGGRIQETQYF.

This rearrangement joins TRBV27 to TRBJ1-6, with a weak D call TRBD1 (6 bases). Trimming shortened V by 2 bases and J by 9 bases, and 20 bases separated the two germline ends. Germline V gives CDR1 MNHEY, CDR2 SMNVEV (reference sequence). The CDR3 runs to 17 residues. For the CDR3, the DNA is TGTGCCAGCAGTTTAGGTAGAACAGGGCACGAATTTTCACCCCTCCACTTT. Its translation: CASSLGRTGHEFSPLHF.

The genes are TRBV2 and TRBJ1-2; D is undetermined. Trimming stripped 6 bases from V and 4 bases from J, with 18 bases between. CDR1 SNHLY and CDR2 FYNNEI come from the germline V gene. The CDR3 is 15 amino acids. The CDR3 DNA reads as TGTGCCAGCAGCCGTCGAGGGCCCTACTTCTATGGCTACACCTTC. The encoded protein is CASSRRGPYFYGYTF.

The chain uses TRBV9 and TRBJ2-3; 12 bases fit TRBD2. Germline lookup yields CDR1 SGDLS and CDR2 YYNGEE. Germline trimming cut 2 bases from V and 1 base from J; bases unmatched to any gene: 2. This CDR3 is 16 amino acids long. CDR3 sequence (DNA): TGTGCCAGCAGCGTGCTAGCGGGGGGGGGCACAGATACGCAGTATTTT. It codes for CASSVLAGGGTDTQYF.

V and J are TRBV15 and TRBJ2-1; 8 nucleotides align to TRBD1. Germline CDR1 and CDR2: LNHNV and YYDKDF (reference sequence). The trim removed 5 bases at V and 10 bases at J, leaving 13 bases unmatched. The CDR3 loop spans 15 amino acids. The CDR3 loop is CATSRAGTGIIEQFF. The DNA for the CDR3 is TGTGCCACCAGCCGAGCCGGGACAGGAATCATCGAGCAGTTCTTC.

The genes are TRBV2 and TRBJ2-3, with D perhaps matching TRBD1 (5 bases). The CDR3 spans 17 residues. Germline V gene lookup returns CDR1 SNHLY and CDR2 FYNNEI. V was pared by 7 bases and J by 1 base, with 21 bases between. The CDR3 nucleotides are TGTGCCAGCAAAAGGGGTCCCGCAGGGATGGGCACAGATACGCAGTATTTT. This encodes CASKRGPAGMGTDTQYF.

The rearrangement uses TRBV5-1 and TRBJ1-1; D is unclear. Germline lookup yields CDR1 SGHRS and CDR2 YFSETQ. Trimming took 0 bases from V and 6 from J, leaving 9 bases between them. This CDR3 contains 13 residues. CDR3 loop: CASSLGRVAEAFF. The DNA of the CDR3 is TGCGCCAGCAGCTTGGGCCGGGTCGCTGAAGCTTTCTTT.

This clone was observed a handful of times. This chain links TRBV6-4 with TRBJ1-2; TRBD1 matches 7 bases. The CDR3 totals 15 residues. Germline V gene sequence: CDR1 MRHNA, CDR2 SNTAGT. Trimming took 6 bases from V and 7 from J; bases not matched to a gene: 14. Here the CDR3 reads CASRGESQGVTGYTF. The CDR3 DNA follows: TGTGCCAGCAGGGGGGAATCTCAGGGGGTGACTGGCTACACCTTC.

This clone was counted many times. The chain links TRBV27 to TRBJ1-4, with 10 bases lining up with TRBD1. The CDR3 is made up of 15 amino acids. The germline gives CDR1 MNHEY, CDR2 SMNVEV (reference sequence). Germline trimming cut 6 bases from V and 10 bases from J; bases unmatched to any gene: 11. The CDR3 loop is CASRKAGTGVGKLFF. CDR3 nucleotides: TGTGCCAGCAGGAAAGCAGGGACAGGGGTCGGAAAACTGTTTTTT.

This clone was picked up a small number of times. This chain uses TRBV12-3 or TRBV12-4 with TRBJ1-1, with D possibly TRBD1 on 5 matching bases. V was pared by 3 bases and J by 5 bases, with 7 bases between. This CDR3 comprises 12 residues. The CDR3 spells CASSFPGTEAFF. For the CDR3, the DNA is TGTGCCAGCAGTTTTCCAGGGACTGAAGCTTTCTTT.

V usage is TRBV3-1 (or the pseudogene TRBV3-2) and J usage is TRBJ2-6; D possibly corresponds to TRBD2 (6 bases). Germline V gives CDR1 LGHDT, CDR2 YNNKEL (reference sequence). The CDR3 consists of 19 residues. Trimming took off 5 bases at V and 0 bases at J, with 20 bases between the two ends. The CDR3 here is CASSALPGGASSGANVLTF. CDR3 nucleotide sequence: TGTGCCAGCAGCGCTCTCCCCGGCGGGGCTAGCTCTGGGGCCAACGTCCTGACTTTC.

V and J are TRBV27 and TRBJ2-5; 10 bases match TRBD1. Per germline, CDR1 MNHEY and CDR2 SMNVEV (reference sequence). The V gene end was trimmed by 5 bases and the J gene end by 2 bases; junction bases not matched to a gene: 5. The length of the CDR3 is 15 residues. The CDR3 nucleotides read TGTGCCAGCAGTCCCCTGGACAGGGGGCAAGAGACCCAGTACTTC. This translates into CASSPLDRGQETQYF.

This clone showed up just once. The chain joins TRBV29-1 to TRBJ1-2; D perhaps matches TRBD1 (5 bases). CDR1 is SQVTM and CDR2 is ANQGSEA in the germline V gene. This CDR3 is built from 14 residues. V was trimmed by 3 bases and J by 6 bases, leaving 17 bases between them. The DNA for the CDR3 is TGCAGCGTTGATGCGTGGGGCGGAGAGGATGGCTACACCTTC. This codes for CSVDAWGGEDGYTF.

CDR3 sequence reads: CASSRSGGGTDTQYF. CDR3 nucleotide sequence: TGTGCCAGCAGTCGATCGGGGGGCGGGACAGATACGCAGTATTTT. The chain employs TRBV9 and TRBJ2-3; D perhaps matches TRBD2 (7 bases). This CDR3 comprises 15 residues. V lost 5 bases to trimming and J lost 3 bases, with 16 bases between them. The germline CDR1 and CDR2 sequences are SGDLS and YYNGEE.

V gene TRBV2 combines with J gene TRBJ1-6; 7 positions match TRBD1. J lost 6 bases, V lost 8 bases, and 4 bases had no gene match. The CDR3 loop spans 13 amino acids. Germline V gene data show CDR1 as SNHLY and CDR2 as FYNNEI. CDR3 in amino acids: CASEQGTNSPLHF. CDR3 bases: TGTGCCAGCGAACAGGGGACTAATTCACCCCTCCACTTT.

V is TRBV19 and J is TRBJ2-1, with D tentatively TRBD2 (7 bases). The germline CDR1 and CDR2 sequences are LNHDA and SQIVND (reference sequence). The CDR3 has 14 residues. The V end lost 10 bases, the J end lost 2 bases, and 15 bases lay between the germline ends. CDR3 coding DNA: TGTGCCACCGTTAGGGGGGGGACCTACAATGAGCAGTTCTTC. It is translated as CATVRGGTYNEQFF.

The chain has TRBV29-1 and TRBJ1-2; 7 bases align to TRBD1. With 3 bases clipped from V and 2 bases from J, the junction kept 3 bases outside the gene matches. Germline CDR1 and CDR2: SQVTM and ANQGSEA. The CDR3 runs 13 residues. The CDR3 coding sequence is TGCAGCGTTGAGGCAGGGGGAAACTATGGCTACACCTTC. Its protein product is CSVEAGGNYGYTF.